This entry features one T cell receptor (beta chain) sequence. Its cognate antigen is unknown. The method was immunoSEQ multiplex PCR; TCRdb's version includes in-frame clones alone and lacks a portion of them. The table records 25,000 to 35,000 clones, about four fifths of them present only once. This sample was taken from a study of vaccination effects on CD4 cells after COVID-19. Study-level background: Post-vaccine draws lagged the second dose by a median of 72 days. Study-wide results and limits: In the study, convalescent patients were few, and early post-infection timepoints were absent.

Ahead of sequencing, the ViraFEST assay grew antigen-specific CD4+ T cells using viral peptide pools. A 10-day culture period preceded the isolation of CD4+ T cells. All participants had two doses of either the BNT162b2 or mRNA-1273 vaccine. Supplemented with around 11 IU/ml IL-2 and around 10 ug/ml peptides, more than 1.5 million PBMC per well were kept in culture. Fresh IL-2-containing medium replaced half the medium on days 3 and 7. Germline assignment: CDR1 SQVTM and CDR2 ANQGSEA. With 0 bases removed from V and 2 bases from J, the gap between germline ends came to 10 bases. The CDR3 extends over 14 amino acids.

This clonotype was sampled from a human donor who received a COVID-19 vaccine. Some clones in this sample may be carry-over from other donors' samples. Specimen: CD4+ T cells from PBMCs cultured with HCoV-NL63 spike peptides, collected after COVID-19 vaccination. The chain employs TRBV29-1 and TRBJ2-5; no clear D. The CDR3 loop reads CSVEDRYRQETQYF. The DNA for the CDR3 is TGCAGCGTTGAAGATCGATACAGACAAGAGACCCAGTACTTC. Full variable domain (rest looked up from reference TRBV29-1 and TRBJ2-5): SAVISQKPSRDICQRGTSLTIQCQVDSQVTMMFWYRQQPGQSLTLIATANQGSEATYESGFVIDKFPISRPNLTFSTLTVSNMSPEDSSIYLCSVEDRYRQETQYFGPGTRLLVL.